Listed here is a single TCR beta chain. The data were obtained in a study of technical replicates of blood from a few donors. The CDR3 has 15 residues. The V end lost 5 bases, the J end lost 5 bases, and 16 bases lay between the germline ends. From germline, CDR1 is MNHEY and CDR2 SMNVEV (reference sequence). Data came from immunoSEQ multiplex PCR; TCRdb stores just in-frame clones and leaves some out. The table lists some 91,000 clones, nearly 97% of them singletons. This receptor was identified in a human donor in good health. Sequenced: T cells isolated from PBMCs. This chain links TRBV27 with TRBJ2-1, with a weak D call TRBD1 (7 bases). In DNA form, the CDR3 reads TGTGCCAGCAGTCCCGGGACAGCGGGCAACAATGAGCAGTTCTTC. This translates into CASSPGTAGNNEQFF.